This section outlines one TCR beta chain sequence together with its context. No antigen is known for it. Assay runs were performed at deep level. Genomic DNA (from each subset) was split evenly across several immunoSEQ plates. The data were produced by immunoSEQ multiplex PCR, yet TCRdb's version contains in-frame clones alone and is incomplete. This table has approximately 620,000 clones, about 96% appearing once. V shed 0 bases, J shed 0 bases, and the junction held 5 bases outside the gene matches. The CDR3 has 18 residues. Germline loops: CDR1 MGHRA, CDR2 YSYEKL. These data belong to a study of shared clonotypes between healthy human individuals. Study overall: Per-donor plates numbered three CD4 naive, three CD4 memory, two CD8 naive and one CD8 memory. General study points: It was observed that 5% to 6% of naive CD4 clonotypes were shared across several donors.

The chain employs TRBV4-1 and TRBJ2-6; 7 bases line up with TRBD2. This sequence was found in a woman in her twenties or thirties in good health. Sample: naive CD4+ T cells sorted from blood. The sample's subset: CD45RA+ positively selected. The CDR3 DNA sequence: TGCGCCAGCAGCCAAGATCGGGGGGAGAGCTCTGGGGCCAACGTCCTGACTTTC. It yields the protein CASSQDRGESSGANVLTF.